What follows are 13 T cell receptor beta chains derived from one specimen sequenced in a study of CD4+ T cells in melanoma. Here immunoSEQ multiplex PCR was the method, and the copy in TCRdb shows in-frame clones only, minus some. The sample consists of about 10,000 clones, 68% of them appearing once. The sequencing sample was made of cells from a culture (not recorded whether cultured in vitro). The receptors originated from a human donor with melanoma.

The chain carries TRBV4-1 and TRBJ2-3, with TRBD1 matching over 8 bases. Trimming at V came to 3 bases and at J to 5 bases, leaving 4 bases not matched to a gene. The CDR3 is made up of 14 amino acids. Germline V gene lookup returns CDR1 MGHRA and CDR2 YSYEKL. DNA for the CDR3: TGCGCCAGCAGCCAGGGACAGGCGGTAGATACGCAGTATTTT. This encodes CASSQGQAVDTQYF.

The chain recombines TRBV11-2 with TRBJ1-2; the D is unclear. The CDR3 length is 14 residues. Trimming pared 0 bases from V and 4 bases from J, leaving 9 bases between. Germline loops: CDR1 SGHAT, CDR2 FQNNGV. The CDR3 DNA sequence: TGTGCCAGCAGCTTAGAAAACTGGAGCTATGGCTACACCTTC. This translates into CASSLENWSYGYTF.

This clone rates as medium-sized. V and J are TRBV6-5 and TRBJ1-2, with unresolved D. The CDR3 is 15 residues long. CDR1 and CDR2 (germline): MNHEY, SVGAGI. The V end lost 2 bases, the J end lost 2 bases, and 12 bases lay between the germline ends. CDR3 bases: TGTGCCAGCAGTTACGGTGGCAGTAAAAACTATGGCTACACCTTC. Its protein is CASSYGGSKNYGYTF.

The chain links TRBV7-3 to TRBJ2-1; 11 nucleotides agree with TRBD2. The V segment lost 0 bases and the J segment 12 bases; nucleotides outside the gene matches: 7. Germline V gene data show CDR1 as SGHTA and CDR2 as FQGTGA. The CDR3 runs to 15 residues. The CDR3 DNA reads as TGTGCCAGCAGCTTAACGACTAGCGGGGTCCTAGGGCAGTTCTTC. Encoded protein: CASSLTTSGVLGQFF. The variable domain in full, completed from reference TRBV7-3 and TRBJ2-1, reads GAGVSQTPSNKVTEKGKYVELRCDPISGHTALYWYRQSLGQGPEFLIYFQGTGAADDSGLPNDRFFAVRPEGSVSTLKIQRTERGDSAVYLCASSLTTSGVLGQFFGPGTRLTVL.

J is TRBJ2-7 and V is TRBV5-6; D uncertain. CDR3 length: 13 amino acids. V lost 2 bases, J lost 5 bases, and 11 bases lay in between. The germline V gene encodes CDR1 SGHDT and CDR2 YYEEEE. The CDR3 DNA sequence: TGTGCCAGCAGCTTAACACATGGCCACGAGCAGTACTTC. Its protein is CASSLTHGHEQYF.

This sequence joins TRBV6-1 and TRBJ1-4, with D hard to call. Trimming stripped 2 bases from V and 8 bases from J, with 15 bases between. Germline CDR1 and CDR2: MNHNS and SASEGT. The CDR3 runs 15 residues. The CDR3 bases are TGTGCCAGCAGTGAAAGGCCTGCTAGACGGGAAAAACTGTTTTTT. It yields the protein CASSERPARREKLFF.

The rearrangement links TRBV29-1 to TRBJ1-2, with 7 bases aligning to TRBD1. Germline values: CDR1 SQVTM, CDR2 ANQGSEA. The CDR3 is 13 residues long. With V trimmed by 7 bases and J by 4 bases, 9 bases remained unmatched. The CDR3 spells CSADREGPYGYTF. As DNA, the CDR3 is TGCAGCGCTGACAGGGAGGGGCCCTATGGCTACACCTTC.

The CDR3 sequence: CASSRDRNTEAFF. DNA for the CDR3: TGTGCCAGCTCTCGGGACAGAAACACTGAAGCTTTCTTT. This chain links TRBV2 with TRBJ1-1; TRBD1 agrees at 7 bases. Trimming cost V 8 bases and J 2 bases; bases outside gene matches: 5. Germline CDR1 and CDR2: SNHLY and FYNNEI. This CDR3 has 13 residues.

The chain couples TRBV7-2 to TRBJ1-6, with a tentative D call TRBD1 (5 bases). The CDR3 length is 14 residues. Trimming shortened V by 2 bases and J by 10 bases, and 12 bases separated the two germline ends. Germline lookup yields CDR1 SGHTA and CDR2 FQGNSA. In nucleotides, the CDR3 is TGTGCCAGCAGCTTAACGGGGGTAGGGTCACCCCTCCACTTT. It encodes CASSLTGVGSPLHF.

This clone was counted between two and nine times. This sequence joins TRBV4-1 and TRBJ1-2; D not resolved. Between the trimmed V and J ends, which lost 3 bases and 4 bases, there was a span of 9 bases. The CDR3 totals 13 residues. The germline V gene has CDR1 MGHRA and CDR2 YSYEKL. The CDR3 reads CASSHGSSYGYTF. DNA for the CDR3: TGCGCCAGCAGCCACGGGAGCTCCTATGGCTACACCTTC.

This chain connects TRBV6-1 to TRBJ2-3; unclear D gene. This CDR3 contains 11 residues. V was cut by 5 bases and J by 6 bases, with 6 bases left in between. Germline values: CDR1 MNHNS, CDR2 SASEGT. The CDR3 DNA follows: TGTGCCAGCAGTTGGATTGATACGCAGTATTTT. This gives the protein CASSWIDTQYF.

The chain is built from TRBV7-9 and TRBJ2-1; D is ambiguous. V was shortened by 0 bases and J by 6 bases, with 12 bases between the two germline ends. The CDR3 length is 15 residues. The germline V gene has CDR1 SEHNR and CDR2 FQNEAQ (reference sequence). CDR3 bases: TGTGCCAGCAGCTTAGCCGGCCTTGCCAGCAATGAGCAGTTCTTC. Translated, it gives CASSLAGLASNEQFF.

This clone was found a few times. The V gene is TRBV5-4, the J gene TRBJ1-4; no reliable D call. This CDR3 contains 15 residues. The ends were cut back, 4 bases at V and 5 bases at J, with 15 bases in the middle. Germline lookup yields CDR1 SGHNT and CDR2 YYREEE (reference sequence). The DNA for the CDR3 is TGTGCCAGCAGCCGATCGGAGGCCATAAATGAAAAACTGTTTTTT. It yields the protein CASSRSEAINEKLFF.